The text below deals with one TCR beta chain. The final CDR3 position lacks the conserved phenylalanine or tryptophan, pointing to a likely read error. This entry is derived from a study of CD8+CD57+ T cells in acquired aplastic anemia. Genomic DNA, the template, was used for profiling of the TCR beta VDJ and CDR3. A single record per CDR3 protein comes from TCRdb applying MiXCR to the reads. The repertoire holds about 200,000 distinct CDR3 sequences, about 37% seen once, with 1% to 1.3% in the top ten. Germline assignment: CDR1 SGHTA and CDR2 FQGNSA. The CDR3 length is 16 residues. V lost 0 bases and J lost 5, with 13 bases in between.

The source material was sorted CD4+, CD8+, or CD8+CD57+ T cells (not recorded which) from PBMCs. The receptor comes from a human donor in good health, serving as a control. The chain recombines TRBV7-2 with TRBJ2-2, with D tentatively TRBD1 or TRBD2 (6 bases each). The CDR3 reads CASSLAGGAATGELFS. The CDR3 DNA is TGTGCCAGCAGCTTAGCGGGGGGCGCGGCGACCGGGGAGCTGTTTTCT.